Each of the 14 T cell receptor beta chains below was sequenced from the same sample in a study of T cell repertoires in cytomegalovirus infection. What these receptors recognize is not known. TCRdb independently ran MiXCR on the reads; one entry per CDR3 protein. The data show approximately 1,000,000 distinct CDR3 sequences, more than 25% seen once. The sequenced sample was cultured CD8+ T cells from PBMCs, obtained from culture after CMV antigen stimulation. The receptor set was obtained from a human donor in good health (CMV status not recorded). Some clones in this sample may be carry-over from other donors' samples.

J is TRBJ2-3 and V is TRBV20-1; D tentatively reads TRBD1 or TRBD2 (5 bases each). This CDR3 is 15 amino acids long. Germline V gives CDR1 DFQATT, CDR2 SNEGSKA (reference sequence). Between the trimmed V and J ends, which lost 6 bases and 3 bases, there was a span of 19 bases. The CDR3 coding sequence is TGCAGTGCCCTTGGGGCAGGGACGGTGACAGATACGCAGTATTTT. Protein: CSALGAGTVTDTQYF.

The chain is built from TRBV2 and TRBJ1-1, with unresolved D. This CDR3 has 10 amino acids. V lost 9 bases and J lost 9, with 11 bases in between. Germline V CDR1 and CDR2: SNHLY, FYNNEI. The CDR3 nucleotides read TGTGCCAGTCATGGATATAAAGCTTTCTTT. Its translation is CASHGYKAFF. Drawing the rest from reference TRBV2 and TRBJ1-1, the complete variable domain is EPEVTQTPSHQVTQMGQEVILRCVPISNHLYFYWYRQILGQKVEFLVSFYNNEISEKSEIFDDQFSVERPDGSNFTLKIRSTKLEDSAMYFCASHGYKAFFGQGTRLTVV.

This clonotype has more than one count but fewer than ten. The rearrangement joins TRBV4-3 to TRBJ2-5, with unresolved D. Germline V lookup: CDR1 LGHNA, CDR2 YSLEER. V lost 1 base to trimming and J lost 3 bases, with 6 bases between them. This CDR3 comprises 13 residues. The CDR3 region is CASSQGREETQYF. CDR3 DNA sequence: TGCGCCAGCAGCCAAGGACGTGAAGAGACCCAGTACTTC.

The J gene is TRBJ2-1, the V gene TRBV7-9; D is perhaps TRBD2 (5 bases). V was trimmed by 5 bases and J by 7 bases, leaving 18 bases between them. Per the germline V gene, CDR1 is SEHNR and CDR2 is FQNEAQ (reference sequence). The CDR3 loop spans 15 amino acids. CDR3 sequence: CASSIPSYSGNEQFF. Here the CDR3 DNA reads TGTGCCAGCAGCATACCCAGTTACTCGGGGAATGAGCAGTTCTTC.

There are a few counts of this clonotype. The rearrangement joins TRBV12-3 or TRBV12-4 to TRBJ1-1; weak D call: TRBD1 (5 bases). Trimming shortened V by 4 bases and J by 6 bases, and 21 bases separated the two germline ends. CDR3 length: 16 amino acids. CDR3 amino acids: CASSSSQTVGNSEAFF. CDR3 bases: TGTGCCAGCAGTTCCAGCCAGACAGTAGGAAACTCTGAAGCTTTCTTT.

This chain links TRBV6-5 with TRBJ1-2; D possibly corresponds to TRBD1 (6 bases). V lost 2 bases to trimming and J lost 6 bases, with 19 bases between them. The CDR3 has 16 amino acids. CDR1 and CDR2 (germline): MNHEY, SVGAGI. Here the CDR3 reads CASSYETTGQKDGYTF. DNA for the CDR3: TGTGCCAGCAGTTACGAGACGACAGGACAGAAGGATGGCTACACCTTC.

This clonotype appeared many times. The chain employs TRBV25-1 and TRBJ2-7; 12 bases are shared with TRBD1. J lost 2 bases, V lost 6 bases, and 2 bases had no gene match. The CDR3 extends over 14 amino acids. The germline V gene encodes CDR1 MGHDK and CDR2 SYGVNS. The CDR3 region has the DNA TGTGCCAGCAGCCGGGACAGGGGGCCCTACGAGCAGTACTTC. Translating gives CASSRDRGPYEQYF.

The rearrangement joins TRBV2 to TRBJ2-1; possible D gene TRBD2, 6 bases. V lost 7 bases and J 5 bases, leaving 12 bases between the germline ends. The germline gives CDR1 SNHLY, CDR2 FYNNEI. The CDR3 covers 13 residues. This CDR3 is CASITGRDNEQFF. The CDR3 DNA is TGTGCCAGCATTACCGGGAGAGACAATGAGCAGTTCTTC.

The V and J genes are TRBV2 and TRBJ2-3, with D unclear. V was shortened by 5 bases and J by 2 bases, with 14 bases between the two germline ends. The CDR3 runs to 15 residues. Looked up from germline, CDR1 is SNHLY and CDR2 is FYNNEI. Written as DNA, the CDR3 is TGTGCCAGCAGTCCCGGACCCACCACCACAGATACGCAGTATTTT. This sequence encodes CASSPGPTTTDTQYF.

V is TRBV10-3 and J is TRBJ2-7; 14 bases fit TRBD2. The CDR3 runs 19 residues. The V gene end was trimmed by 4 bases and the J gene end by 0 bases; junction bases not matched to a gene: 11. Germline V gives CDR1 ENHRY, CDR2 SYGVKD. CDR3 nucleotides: TGTGCCATCAGTGCCAGTTCGACTAGCGGGGGGGTGCTCTCCTACGAGCAGTACTTC. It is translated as CAISASSTSGGVLSYEQYF.

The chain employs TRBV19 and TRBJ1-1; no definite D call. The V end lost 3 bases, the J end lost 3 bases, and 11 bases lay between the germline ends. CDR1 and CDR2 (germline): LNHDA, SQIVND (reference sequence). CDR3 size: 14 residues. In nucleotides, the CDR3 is TGTGCCAGTAGTATCGTGGGGAGTTACACTGAAGCTTTCTTT. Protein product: CASSIVGSYTEAFF.

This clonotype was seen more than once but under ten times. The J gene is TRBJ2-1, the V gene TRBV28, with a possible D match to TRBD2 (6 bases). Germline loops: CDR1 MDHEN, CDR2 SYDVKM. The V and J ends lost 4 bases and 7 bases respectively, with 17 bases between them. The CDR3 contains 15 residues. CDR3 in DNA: TGTGCCAGCAGTTGGGGAACTAGCCGAACAAATGAGCAGTTCTTC. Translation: CASSWGTSRTNEQFF.

CDR3 nucleotides: TGCAGTGCTAGGGGACGGATGAGCTCTGGAAACACCATATATTTT. Translated, it gives CSARGRMSSGNTIYF. This chain uses TRBV20-1 with TRBJ1-3, with a possible D match to TRBD1 (5 bases). The V gene lost 3 bases and the J gene lost 0 bases, with 12 bases spanning the gap. Germline CDR1 reads DFQATT; CDR2 reads SNEGSKA (reference sequence). The CDR3 extends over 15 amino acids.

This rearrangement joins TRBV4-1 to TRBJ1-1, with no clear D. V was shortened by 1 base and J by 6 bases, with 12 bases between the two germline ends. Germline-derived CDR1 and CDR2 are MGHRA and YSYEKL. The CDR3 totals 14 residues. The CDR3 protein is CASSQAFSAAEAFF. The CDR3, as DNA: TGCGCCAGCAGCCAAGCGTTTAGTGCCGCTGAAGCTTTCTTT.